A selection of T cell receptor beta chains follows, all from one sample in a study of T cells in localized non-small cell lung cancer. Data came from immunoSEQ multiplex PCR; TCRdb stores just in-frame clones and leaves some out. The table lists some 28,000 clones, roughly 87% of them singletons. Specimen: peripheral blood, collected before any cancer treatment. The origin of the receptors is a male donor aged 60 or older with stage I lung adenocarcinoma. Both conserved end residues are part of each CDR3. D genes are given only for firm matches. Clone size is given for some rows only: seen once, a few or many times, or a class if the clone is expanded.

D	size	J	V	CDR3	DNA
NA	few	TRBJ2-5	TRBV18	CASSPGSGVTQETQYF	TGTGCCAGCTCACCGGGAAGTGGGGTGACCCAAGAGACCCAGTACTTC
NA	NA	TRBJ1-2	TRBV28	CASSLLRGRGYTF	TGTGCCAGCAGTTTATTACGGGGCCGGGGCTACACCTTC
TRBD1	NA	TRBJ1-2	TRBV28	CASSRTGAGGVRGYTF	TGTGCCAGCAGCCGCACAGGGGCAGGGGGCGTCCGGGGCTACACCTTC
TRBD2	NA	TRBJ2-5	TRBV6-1	CASIRRGGMETQYF	TGTGCCAGCATAAGGCGGGGGGGGATGGAGACCCAGTACTTC
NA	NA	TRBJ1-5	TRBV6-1	CASSDRPDSNQPQHF	TGTGCCAGCAGTGATAGGCCGGATAGCAATCAGCCCCAGCATTTT
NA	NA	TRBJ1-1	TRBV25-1	CASSEGTANTEAFF	TGTGCCAGCAGTGAAGGGACTGCTAACACTGAAGCTTTCTTT
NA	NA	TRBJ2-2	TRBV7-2	CASSLPPNTGELFF	TGTGCCAGCAGCTTACCGCCGAACACCGGGGAGCTGTTTTTT
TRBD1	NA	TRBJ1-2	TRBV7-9	CASSFSGGTGGRGYTF	TGTGCCAGCAGCTTCTCCGGCGGGACAGGGGGCCGGGGCTACACCTTC
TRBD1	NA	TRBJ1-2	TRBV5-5	CASSPTRDRGASDGYTF	TGTGCCAGCAGTCCTACCCGGGACAGGGGGGCGTCGGATGGCTACACCTTC
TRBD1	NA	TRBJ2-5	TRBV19	CASRPLGDSQETQYF	TGTGCCAGCCGACCCCTGGGGGACAGCCAAGAGACCCAGTACTTC
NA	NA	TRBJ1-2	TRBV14	CASTGSSNYGYTF	TGTGCCAGTACCGGTTCATCGAACTATGGCTACACCTTC
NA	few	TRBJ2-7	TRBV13	CASSLRTGLIVDYEQYF	TGTGCCAGCAGCTTAAGGACGGGTTTGATAGTTGACTACGAGCAGTACTTC
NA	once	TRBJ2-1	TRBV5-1	CASSEGQTYNEQFF	TGCGCCAGCAGCGAGGGACAAACCTACAATGAGCAGTTCTTC
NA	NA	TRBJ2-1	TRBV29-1	CSVLRDGSYNEQFF	TGCAGCGTTCTTCGGGACGGCTCTTACAATGAGCAGTTCTTC
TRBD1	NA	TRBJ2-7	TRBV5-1	CASSLGGVGTAPYEQYF	TGCGCCAGCAGCTTGGGGGGCGTCGGGACAGCGCCCTACGAGCAGTACTTC
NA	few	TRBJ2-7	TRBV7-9	CASSTSDSLTYEQYF	TGTGCCAGCAGCACCAGCGACAGTTTAACCTACGAGCAGTACTTC
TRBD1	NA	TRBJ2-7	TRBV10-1	CASSEGSVGTGTEQYF	TGCGCCAGCAGTGAAGGATCGGTAGGGACAGGGACCGAGCAGTACTTC
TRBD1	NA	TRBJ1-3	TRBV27	CASSSRTGQAGNTIYF	TGTGCCAGCAGTTCAAGGACAGGCCAGGCTGGAAACACCATATATTTT
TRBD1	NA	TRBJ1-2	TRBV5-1	CASSSGWDRGTSDYGYTF	TGCGCCAGCAGCTCCGGCTGGGACAGGGGCACCTCGGACTATGGCTACACCTTC
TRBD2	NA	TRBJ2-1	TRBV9	CASSASLAGGPGDEQFF	TGTGCCAGCAGCGCTTCATTAGCGGGGGGGCCGGGCGATGAGCAGTTCTTC
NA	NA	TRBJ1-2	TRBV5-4	CASSLGGTGTPNYGYTF	TGTGCCAGCAGCTTGGGGGGAACAGGGACCCCTAACTATGGCTACACCTTC
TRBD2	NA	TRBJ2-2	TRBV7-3	CASSKGLAENTGELFF	TGTGCCAGCAGCAAAGGACTAGCGGAGAACACCGGGGAGCTGTTTTTT
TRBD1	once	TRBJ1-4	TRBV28	CASSFIQGEANEKLFF	TGTGCCAGCAGTTTTATCCAGGGGGAGGCTAATGAAAAACTGTTTTTT
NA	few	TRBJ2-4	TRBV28	CASNRGGQSHIQYF	TGTGCCAGCAACAGGGGGGGCCAGAGCCACATTCAGTACTTC
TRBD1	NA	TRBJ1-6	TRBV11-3	CASSLAWAGGPYNSPLHF	TGTGCCAGCAGCTTAGCTTGGGCAGGGGGCCCCTATAATTCACCCCTCCACTTT
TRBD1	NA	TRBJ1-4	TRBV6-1	CASGDRGRSELFF	TGTGCCAGCGGGGACAGGGGGCGATCGGAACTGTTTTTT
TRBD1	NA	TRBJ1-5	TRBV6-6	CASSDRGGDNQPQHF	TGTGCCAGCAGTGACAGGGGGGGTGACAATCAGCCCCAGCATTTT
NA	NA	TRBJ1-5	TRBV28	CASGSTGRSNQPQHF	TGTGCCAGCGGGTCGACGGGTAGAAGCAATCAGCCCCAGCATTTT
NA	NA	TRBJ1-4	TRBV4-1	CASSPGAGGEKLFF	TGCGCCAGCAGCCCGGGGGCTGGAGGTGAAAAACTGTTTTTT
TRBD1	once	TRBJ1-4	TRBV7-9	CASSLSTGIVEKLFF	TGTGCCAGCAGCCTATCGACAGGGATAGTTGAAAAACTGTTTTTT
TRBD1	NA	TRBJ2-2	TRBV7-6	CASSSGQGGGELFF	TGTGCCAGCAGCTCCGGACAGGGCGGCGGGGAGCTGTTTTTT
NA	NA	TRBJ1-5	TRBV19	CASRTHGQPQHF	TGTGCCAGTAGGACCCATGGGCAGCCCCAGCATTTT
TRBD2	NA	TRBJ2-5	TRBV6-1	CASRSTSGLETQYF	TGTGCCAGCAGGTCGACTAGCGGGCTAGAGACCCAGTACTTC
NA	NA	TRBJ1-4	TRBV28	CASSWLTTNEKLFF	TGTGCCAGCAGTTGGCTGACAACTAATGAAAAACTGTTTTTT
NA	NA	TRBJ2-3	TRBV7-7	CASSSQGTDTQYF	TGTGCCAGCAGCTCACAAGGCACAGATACGCAGTATTTT
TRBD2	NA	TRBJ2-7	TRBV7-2	CASSLVGLAGALYEQYF	TGTGCCAGCAGCTTAGTGGGGCTAGCGGGGGCGCTCTACGAGCAGTACTTC
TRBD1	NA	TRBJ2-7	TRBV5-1	CASSLAGTGTYEQYF	TGCGCCAGCAGCTTGGCCGGGACAGGGACCTACGAGCAGTACTTC
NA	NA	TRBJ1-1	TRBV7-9	CASSLALGTRAFF	TGTGCCAGCAGTTTGGCCCTGGGGACAAGAGCTTTCTTT
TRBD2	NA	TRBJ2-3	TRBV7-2	CASSLVGAGGADTQYF	TGTGCCAGCAGCTTAGTAGGAGCGGGGGGGGCCGATACGCAGTATTTT
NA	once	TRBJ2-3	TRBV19	CASSKEPALSTDTQYF	TGTGCCAGTAGTAAGGAGCCCGCCCTCAGCACAGATACGCAGTATTTT
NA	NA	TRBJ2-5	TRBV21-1	CASSRDSTQETQYF	TGTGCCAGCAGCCGGGACAGTACGCAAGAGACCCAGTACTTC
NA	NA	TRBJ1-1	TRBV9	CASRATGSQNTEAFF	TGTGCCAGCAGGGCTACCGGTTCCCAGAACACTGAAGCTTTCTTT
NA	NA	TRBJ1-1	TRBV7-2	CASSWATGLLNTEAFF	TGTGCCAGCAGCTGGGCGACAGGTCTTTTAAACACTGAAGCTTTCTTT
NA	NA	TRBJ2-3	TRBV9	CASSVGVARGTDTQYF	TGTGCCAGCAGCGTAGGGGTTGCTAGGGGCACAGATACGCAGTATTTT
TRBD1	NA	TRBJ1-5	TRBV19	CASSMGTVSITPQHF	TGTGCCAGTAGCATGGGGACAGTCTCAATCACGCCCCAGCATTTT
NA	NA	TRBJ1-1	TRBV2	CASSAGFRNTEAFF	TGTGCCAGCAGTGCCGGTTTCAGGAACACTGAAGCTTTCTTT
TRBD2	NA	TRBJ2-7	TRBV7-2	CASSLEAGDSYEQYF	TGTGCCAGCAGCTTAGAGGCGGGGGACTCCTACGAGCAGTACTTC
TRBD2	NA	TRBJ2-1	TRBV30	CAWSELAGFSYNEQFF	TGTGCCTGGAGTGAACTAGCGGGGTTCTCCTACAATGAGCAGTTCTTC
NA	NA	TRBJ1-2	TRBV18	CASSPGVDTPPYGYTF	TGTGCCAGCTCACCAGGGGTTGACACCCCTCCCTATGGCTACACCTTC
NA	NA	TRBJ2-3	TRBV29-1	CSESPPGGTDTQYF	TGCAGCGAGTCCCCACCCGGCGGCACAGATACGCAGTATTTT